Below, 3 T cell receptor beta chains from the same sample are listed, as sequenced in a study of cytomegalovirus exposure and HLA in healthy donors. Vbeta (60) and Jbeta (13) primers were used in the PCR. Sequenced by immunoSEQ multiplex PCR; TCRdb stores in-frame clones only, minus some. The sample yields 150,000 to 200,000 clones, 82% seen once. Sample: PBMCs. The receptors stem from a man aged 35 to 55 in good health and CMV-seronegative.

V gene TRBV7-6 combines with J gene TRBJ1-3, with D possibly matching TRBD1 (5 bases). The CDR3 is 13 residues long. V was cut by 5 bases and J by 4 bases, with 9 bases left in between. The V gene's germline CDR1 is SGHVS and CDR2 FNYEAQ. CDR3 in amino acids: CASSDSPGNTIYF. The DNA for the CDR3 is TGTGCCAGCAGCGACAGCCCCGGAAACACCATATATTTT.

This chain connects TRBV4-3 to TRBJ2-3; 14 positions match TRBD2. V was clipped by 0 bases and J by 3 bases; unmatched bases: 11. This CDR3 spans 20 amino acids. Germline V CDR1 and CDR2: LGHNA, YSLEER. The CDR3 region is CASSQDLTSGRAFKTDTQYF. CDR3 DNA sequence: TGCGCCAGCAGCCAAGATTTGACTAGCGGGAGGGCCTTTAAGACAGATACGCAGTATTTT.

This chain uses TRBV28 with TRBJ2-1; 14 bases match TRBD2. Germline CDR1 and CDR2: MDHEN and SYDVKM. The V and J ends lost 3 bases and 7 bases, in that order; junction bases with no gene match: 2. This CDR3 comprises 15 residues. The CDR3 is CASSLGTSGSNEQFF. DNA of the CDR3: TGTGCCAGCAGTTTGGGGACTAGCGGGAGTAATGAGCAGTTCTTC.